The 20 T cell receptor beta chains reported below all come from one sample, sequenced in a study of cytomegalovirus exposure and HLA in healthy donors. A multiplex PCR was run with 60 Vbeta primers and 13 Jbeta primers. Sequencing used immunoSEQ multiplex PCR; TCRdb keeps in-frame clones, though not all of them. The sample yields approximately 170,000 clones, around 85% seen once. The sequenced material came from PBMCs. The receptors shown here come from a man aged 50-60 years in good health and CMV-seropositive.

V gene TRBV9 combines with J gene TRBJ2-1; no reliable D call. Looked up from germline, CDR1 is SGDLS and CDR2 is YYNGEE. The V end lost 0 bases, the J end lost 6 bases, and 13 bases lay between the germline ends. The CDR3 has 15 residues. This CDR3 reads CASSVGLVEVNEQFF. The CDR3 DNA reads as TGTGCCAGCAGCGTAGGGCTAGTGGAAGTCAATGAGCAGTTCTTC.

The chain combines TRBV28 with TRBJ1-1, with 7 bases identical to TRBD1. The J segment lost 7 bases and the V segment lost 5 bases, leaving 10 bases of the junction unmatched. The CDR3 spans 14 residues. Germline CDR1 reads MDHEN; CDR2 reads SYDVKM. CDR3: CASSPGGTAHEAFF. CDR3 DNA sequence: TGTGCCAGCAGTCCCGGTGGGACAGCCCATGAAGCTTTCTTT.

This clone was recorded a few times. This sequence joins TRBV30 and TRBJ2-7, with TRBD1 matching over 9 bases. The CDR3 is made up of 14 amino acids. Germline CDR1 and CDR2: GTSNPN and SVGIG (reference sequence). The J segment lost 7 bases and the V segment lost 2 bases, leaving 9 bases of the junction unmatched. The CDR3 DNA is TGTGCCTGGAGTAGGACAGGGGTCGGGTATGAGCAGTACTTC. Its protein product is CAWSRTGVGYEQYF.

The CDR3 DNA follows: TGTGCCAGCAGTCCCGATACAGGGGGGCGTACGCAGTATTTT. As protein: CASSPDTGGRTQYF. The J gene is TRBJ2-3, the V gene TRBV27; 8 bases map to TRBD1. The junction had 9 bases not matched to a gene; V was cut back by 5 bases and J by 8 bases. Germline V lookup: CDR1 MNHEY, CDR2 SMNVEV (reference sequence). The length of the CDR3 is 14 residues.

This clone was picked up one time. The J gene is TRBJ2-7, the V gene TRBV30; 9 bases align to TRBD1. Germline V gives CDR1 GTSNPN, CDR2 SVGIG (reference sequence). CDR3 length equals 15 residues. V lost 5 bases and J lost 2; bases outside the gene matches: 10. The CDR3 DNA reads as TGTGCCTGGGGTCCGGGACAGGGAATCGCCTACGAGCAGTACTTC. Translation gives CAWGPGQGIAYEQYF.

This clone was observed a single time. This sequence joins TRBV7-2 and TRBJ2-1; 13 nucleotides align to TRBD2. The CDR3 consists of 18 residues. CDR1 is SGHTA, CDR2 FQGNSA, per germline. Trimming removed 5 bases from V and 1 base from J; junction bases left unmatched: 8. CDR3: CASSLRTSGRTSYNEQFF. The CDR3 region has the DNA TGTGCCAGCAGCCTACGGACTAGCGGGAGAACTTCCTACAATGAGCAGTTCTTC.

The rearrangement uses TRBV15 and TRBJ2-3, with TRBD2 matching 8 bases. CDR1 and CDR2 from the germline V gene are LNHNV and YYDKDF (reference sequence). With V trimmed by 1 base and J by 2 bases, 14 bases remained unmatched. This CDR3 region has 19 residues. CDR3 loop: CATSRGGGTSSGNTDTQYF. The CDR3 nucleotides read TGTGCCACCAGCAGAGGAGGGGGTACGAGTAGCGGGAACACAGATACGCAGTATTTT.

Remarks on this clone: The same CDR3 is also encoded by other DNA sequences in this sample. V usage is TRBV5-1 and J usage is TRBJ2-5; 10 bases match TRBD1. In germline, CDR1 is SGHRS, CDR2 YFSETQ. V lost 4 bases, J lost 5 bases, and 5 bases stayed unmatched. The length of the CDR3 is 14 residues. DNA of the CDR3: TGCGCCAGCAGCCCCGGACAGGGGGGGGAGACCCAGTACTTC. Translation gives CASSPGQGGETQYF.

The chain joins TRBV29-1 to TRBJ1-1, with 8 positions matching TRBD1. The germline V gene encodes CDR1 SQVTM and CDR2 ANQGSEA. The CDR3 covers 13 residues. V shed 5 bases and J 6 bases; nucleotides not matched to a gene: 8. CDR3: CSVLTGERAEAFF. Written as DNA, the CDR3 is TGCAGCGTTTTGACAGGGGAGAGGGCTGAAGCTTTCTTT.

The rearrangement uses TRBV6-5 and TRBJ2-6; D is uncertain. The CDR3 contains 13 residues. Trimming removed 7 bases from V and 0 bases from J, with 4 bases in between. Germline CDR1 and CDR2: MNHEY and SVGAGI. In DNA, the CDR3 is TGTGCCAGCACTAACTCTGGGGCCAACGTCCTGACTTTC. Translation gives CASTNSGANVLTF.

The CDR3 nucleotides are TGTGCCAGCAGCGTGGACAGCTATGGCTACACCTTC. Residues: CASSVDSYGYTF. The chain is built from TRBV5-4 and TRBJ1-2; weak D call: TRBD1 (6 bases). CDR3 length equals 12 residues. V was cut by 4 bases and J by 4 bases, with 8 bases left in between. Germline CDR1 is SGHNT and CDR2 is YYREEE (reference sequence).

This clone was found a few times. The V and J genes are TRBV7-8 and TRBJ2-5, with D maybe TRBD2 (5 bases). This CDR3 contains 13 residues. V lost 0 bases and J lost 5, with 7 bases in between. The V gene's germline CDR1 is SGHVS and CDR2 FQNEAQ. The chain's CDR3 is CASSLARRETQYF. The CDR3 DNA is TGTGCCAGCAGCTTAGCCAGGAGGGAGACCCAGTACTTC. Filled out from reference TRBV7-8 and TRBJ2-5, the complete variable domain reads GAGVSQSPRYKVAKRGQDVALRCDPISGHVSLFWYQQALGQGPEFLTYFQNEAQLDKSGLPSDRFFAERPEGSVSTLKIQRTQQEDSAVYLCASSLARRETQYFGPGTRLLVL.

This clone appeared a single time. The chain carries TRBV11-3 and TRBJ2-3, with 11 bases that match TRBD2. The CDR3 consists of 14 residues. Germline V gene data show CDR1 as SGHNT and CDR2 as YENEEA. Trimming took 3 bases from V and 9 from J; bases not matched to a gene: 5. The CDR3 is CASSFSGGAGTQYF. The CDR3 DNA follows: TGTGCCAGCAGCTTTAGCGGGGGGGCCGGGACGCAGTATTTT.

This clone was seen only a few times. The chain employs TRBV18 and TRBJ2-7, with TRBD2 matching 9 bases. Per germline, CDR1 KGHSH and CDR2 LQKENI. The J segment lost 3 bases and the V segment lost 2 bases, leaving 8 bases of the junction unmatched. This CDR3 has 16 amino acids. CDR3 bases: TGTGCCAGCTCACCAAAGGGGCGGGAGGGCCTCTACGAGCAGTACTTC. Protein product: CASSPKGREGLYEQYF.

V usage is TRBV9 and J usage is TRBJ1-2, with 10 bases identical to TRBD1. This CDR3 has 18 amino acids. CDR1 and CDR2 (germline): SGDLS, YYNGEE. Losses at the gene ends were 2 bases for V and 4 bases for J; bases not matched to a gene: 14. The CDR3 sequence: CASSVDSDRGRRGYGYTF. For the CDR3, the DNA is TGTGCCAGCAGCGTTGATAGTGACAGGGGGCGCCGAGGCTATGGCTACACCTTC. The whole variable domain, remainder taken from reference TRBV9 and TRBJ1-2, is DSGVTQTPKHLITATGQRVTLRCSPRSGDLSVYWYQQSLDQGLQFLIQYYNGEERAKGNILERFSAQQFPDLHSELNLSSLELGDSALYFCASSVDSDRGRRGYGYTFGSGTRLTVV.

This clone has just one count. The genes are TRBV5-8 and TRBJ2-7; no clear D. Germline V gives CDR1 SGHTS, CDR2 YDEGEE. The V end lost 1 base, the J end lost 2 bases, and 7 bases lay between the germline ends. There are 13 residues in the CDR3. DNA of the CDR3: TGTGCCAGCAGCTTGCGCACTGCCTACGAGCAGTACTTC. It codes for CASSLRTAYEQYF. Full variable domain (remainder filled in from reference TRBV5-8 and TRBJ2-7): EAGVTQSPTHLIKTRGQQATLRCSPISGHTSVYWYQQALGLGLQFLLWYDEGEERNRGNFPPRFSGRQFPNYSSELNVNALELEDSALYLCASSLRTAYEQYFGPGTRLTVT.

This rearrangement joins TRBV29-1 to TRBJ1-4; D is undetermined. Germline V lookup: CDR1 SQVTM, CDR2 ANQGSEA. This CDR3 spans 13 amino acids. V lost 6 bases, J lost 2 bases, and 10 bases lay in between. The CDR3 sequence is CSVRGGTNEKLFF. In DNA form, the CDR3 reads TGCAGCGTCCGGGGAGGGACTAATGAAAAACTGTTTTTT.

The J gene is TRBJ1-4, the V gene TRBV2; perhaps TRBD1 as D (5 bases). Germline CDR1 and CDR2: SNHLY and FYNNEI. CDR3 length equals 14 residues. Trimming pared 2 bases from V and 6 bases from J, leaving 10 bases between. The CDR3 coding sequence is TGTGCCAGCAGTGAACAGGGCCTCGATGAAAAACTGTTTTTT. Amino acids: CASSEQGLDEKLFF.

The chain uses TRBV6-5 and TRBJ2-1; D is unclear. Per germline, CDR1 MNHEY and CDR2 SVGAGI. The length of the CDR3 is 16 residues. Trimming left V 0 bases short and J 0 bases short, with 9 bases between. The CDR3 loop is CASSYSRWSSYNEQFF. For the CDR3, the DNA is TGTGCCAGCAGTTACTCGAGGTGGAGCTCCTACAATGAGCAGTTCTTC.

V gene TRBV5-1 combines with J gene TRBJ2-1, with a weak D call TRBD2 (7 bases). This CDR3 has 17 residues. V was cut by 0 bases and J by 2 bases, with 15 bases left in between. Germline CDR1 and CDR2: SGHRS and YFSETQ. CDR3 amino acids: CASSLGLMRGPYNEQFF. Here the CDR3 DNA reads TGCGCCAGCAGCTTGGGCTTAATGCGGGGGCCCTACAATGAGCAGTTCTTC.